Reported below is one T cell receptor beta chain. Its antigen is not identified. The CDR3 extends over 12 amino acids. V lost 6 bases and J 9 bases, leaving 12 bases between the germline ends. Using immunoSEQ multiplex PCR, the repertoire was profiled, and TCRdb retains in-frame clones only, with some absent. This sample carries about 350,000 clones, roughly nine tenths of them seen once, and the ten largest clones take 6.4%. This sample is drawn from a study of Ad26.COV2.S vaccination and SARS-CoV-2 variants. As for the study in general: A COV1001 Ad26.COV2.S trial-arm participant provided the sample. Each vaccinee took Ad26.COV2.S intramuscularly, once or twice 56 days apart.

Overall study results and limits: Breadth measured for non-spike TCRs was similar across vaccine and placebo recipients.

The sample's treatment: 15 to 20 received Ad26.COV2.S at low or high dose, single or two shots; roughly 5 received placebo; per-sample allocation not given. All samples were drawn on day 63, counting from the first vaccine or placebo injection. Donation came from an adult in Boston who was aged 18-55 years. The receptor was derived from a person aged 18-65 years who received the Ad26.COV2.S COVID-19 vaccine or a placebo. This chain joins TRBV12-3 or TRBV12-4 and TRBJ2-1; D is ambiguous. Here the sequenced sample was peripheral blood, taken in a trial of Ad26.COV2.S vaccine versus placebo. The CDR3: CASSLGRVEQFF. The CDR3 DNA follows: TGTGCCAGCAGCCTAGGTCGGGTTGAGCAGTTCTTC.